A selection of T cell receptor beta chains follows, all from one sample in a study of CD8+ T cells in alopecia areata. Here immunoSEQ multiplex PCR was the method, and the copy in TCRdb shows in-frame clones only, minus some. The sample consists of about 220,000 clones, approximately 57% of them appearing once. The input for sequencing was CD4+ T cells sorted from blood, taken at week 4, from a patient treated with tofacitinib. The origin of the receptors is a human donor with alopecia areata. Each CDR3 is given with its conserved first and last residue. Each record gives: clone size, V gene, D gene, J gene, CDR3 DNA, CDR3 protein. D genes are given only for firm matches. A clone size is listed for some rows: how often the clone was seen (once, few, many), or a class if it is expanded.

clone size: few; V gene: TRBV30; D gene: TRBD2; J gene: TRBJ2-5; CDR3 DNA: TGTGCCTGGAGGCCCAGCGGGGGGCGTTCCCAGTACTTC; CDR3 protein: CAWRPSGGRSQYF
clone size: few; V gene: TRBV19; D gene: NA; J gene: TRBJ1-1; CDR3 DNA: TGTGCCAGTAGACCTGGCGGACAGTTAAACACTGAAGCTTTCTTT; CDR3 protein: CASRPGGQLNTEAFF
clone size: NA; V gene: TRBV7-8; D gene: NA; J gene: TRBJ1-1; CDR3 DNA: TGTGCCAGCAGCTTAGGGGCCACGTCGCGAGCTTTCTTT; CDR3 protein: CASSLGATSRAFF
clone size: NA; V gene: TRBV10-3; D gene: TRBD1; J gene: TRBJ1-1; CDR3 DNA: TGTGCCATCAGTGATCCGGGACAGGGCGTTACTGAAGCTTTCTTT; CDR3 protein: CAISDPGQGVTEAFF
clone size: NA; V gene: TRBV29-1; D gene: NA; J gene: TRBJ2-1; CDR3 DNA: TGCAGCGGGTCGAGGACGGTTCGTGATGAGCAGTTCTTC; CDR3 protein: CSGSRTVRDEQFF
clone size: NA; V gene: TRBV7-3; D gene: TRBD1; J gene: TRBJ2-5; CDR3 DNA: TGTGCCAGCAGCTCCGGGGACAGGCAAGAGACCCAGTACTTC; CDR3 protein: CASSSGDRQETQYF
clone size: NA; V gene: TRBV29-1; D gene: TRBD1; J gene: TRBJ1-1; CDR3 DNA: TGCAGCGCCCGGGACAGGGGTGGCGCTTTCTTT; CDR3 protein: CSARDRGGAFF
clone size: NA; V gene: TRBV5-1; D gene: NA; J gene: TRBJ2-7; CDR3 DNA: TGCGCCAGCAGCGACTCCTACGAGCAGTACTTC; CDR3 protein: CASSDSYEQYF
clone size: NA; V gene: TRBV5-1; D gene: NA; J gene: TRBJ1-4; CDR3 DNA: TGCGCCAGCAGCTTGGAGAGGGATGAAAAACTGTTTTTT; CDR3 protein: CASSLERDEKLFF
clone size: NA; V gene: TRBV10-3; D gene: TRBD1; J gene: TRBJ1-1; CDR3 DNA: TGTGCCAGCAGAGACAGGGCGGCCACTGAAGCTTTCTTT; CDR3 protein: CASRDRAATEAFF
clone size: NA; V gene: TRBV30; D gene: NA; J gene: TRBJ1-6; CDR3 DNA: TGTGCCTGGAGTGCGGGGGTGGGGTCACCCCTCCACTTT; CDR3 protein: CAWSAGVGSPLHF
clone size: NA; V gene: TRBV10-3; D gene: NA; J gene: TRBJ2-7; CDR3 DNA: TGTGCCATCAGTGACTCAAACTCACACTGGGAGTACTTC; CDR3 protein: CAISDSNSHWEYF
clone size: NA; V gene: TRBV7-9; D gene: NA; J gene: TRBJ1-2; CDR3 DNA: TGTGCCAGCAGCTCAGACGACGTAGACAGAAACTATGGCTACACCTTC; CDR3 protein: CASSSDDVDRNYGYTF
clone size: NA; V gene: TRBV5-1; D gene: NA; J gene: TRBJ2-1; CDR3 DNA: TGCGCCAGCAACGAGGGTTCCTACAATGAGCAGTTCTTC; CDR3 protein: CASNEGSYNEQFF
clone size: NA; V gene: TRBV6-1; D gene: NA; J gene: TRBJ1-2; CDR3 DNA: TGTGCCAGCAGTGAAGCTGGCAGTAACTATGGCTACACCTTC; CDR3 protein: CASSEAGSNYGYTF
clone size: few; V gene: TRBV7-2; D gene: NA; J gene: TRBJ1-2; CDR3 DNA: TGTGCCAGCAGCCAGGCACAGGATTCCCACTATGGCTACACCTTC; CDR3 protein: CASSQAQDSHYGYTF
clone size: NA; V gene: TRBV9; D gene: TRBD1; J gene: TRBJ1-1; CDR3 DNA: TGTGCCAGCAGCGCCACCGGGACAGCTAACACTGAAGCTTTCTTT; CDR3 protein: CASSATGTANTEAFF
clone size: few; V gene: TRBV29-1; D gene: NA; J gene: TRBJ1-1; CDR3 DNA: TGCAGCGTTCACCTTATGAACACTGAAGCTTTCTTT; CDR3 protein: CSVHLMNTEAFF
clone size: once; V gene: TRBV29-1; D gene: TRBD1; J gene: TRBJ1-1; CDR3 DNA: TGCAGCGTTCTAAAAGGGGGCGAGGTGGGAGCTTTCTTT; CDR3 protein: CSVLKGGEVGAFF
clone size: few; V gene: TRBV18; D gene: TRBD1; J gene: TRBJ1-6; CDR3 DNA: TGTGCCAGCTCCCAAGGACAGGGAGGGTCCGGCTCACCCCTCCACTTT; CDR3 protein: CASSQGQGGSGSPLHF
clone size: NA; V gene: TRBV9; D gene: TRBD1; J gene: TRBJ1-2; CDR3 DNA: TGTGCCAGCAGCGTAGAGGAGACAGGGTTTGGCTACACCTTC; CDR3 protein: CASSVEETGFGYTF
clone size: NA; V gene: TRBV6-5; D gene: TRBD1; J gene: TRBJ1-2; CDR3 DNA: TGTGCCAGCAGTCCCGGACAGGTCGGAGGCTACACCTTC; CDR3 protein: CASSPGQVGGYTF
clone size: many; V gene: TRBV28; D gene: NA; J gene: TRBJ2-7; CDR3 DNA: TGTGCCAGCAGCGGGGGGCGGGGCATCGAGCAGTACTTC; CDR3 protein: CASSGGRGIEQYF
clone size: NA; V gene: TRBV4-3; D gene: NA; J gene: TRBJ1-1; CDR3 DNA: TGCGCCAGCAGCCAATCAGGGGACACTGAAGCTTTCTTT; CDR3 protein: CASSQSGDTEAFF
clone size: many; V gene: TRBV7-2; D gene: NA; J gene: TRBJ2-3; CDR3 DNA: TGTGCCAGCCGATCCAGGGCCCCAGATACGCAGTATTTT; CDR3 protein: CASRSRAPDTQYF
clone size: few; V gene: TRBV6-6; D gene: TRBD1; J gene: TRBJ1-1; CDR3 DNA: TGTGCCAGCAGTTCCTTCAGGGGGGGTGAAGCTTTCTTT; CDR3 protein: CASSSFRGGEAFF